A selection of T cell receptor beta chains follows, all from one sample in a study of blood T cell repertoires in COVID-19. TCRdb's table, derived via immunoSEQ multiplex PCR, lists solely in-frame clones and lacks some. The sample shows fewer than 150,000 clones, approximately 83% of them seen only once. Sample: peripheral blood. The receptor set was obtained from a woman between 45 and 65 years old with acute or convalescent COVID-19. The CDR3 runs from the conserved cysteine through the conserved F or W. D genes are given only for firm matches. A row's size may be missing; if present it is once, few, many or a size class.

>TRBD1|TRBJ1-2|TRBV29-1|NA
CSETGAANYGYTF
TGCAGCGAGACAGGGGCGGCTAACTATGGCTACACCTTC
>NA|TRBJ1-5|TRBV28|NA
CASSSPQPNQPQHF
TGTGCCAGCAGTTCCCCACAGCCGAATCAGCCCCAGCATTTT
>NA|TRBJ1-5|TRBV19|NA
CASSSTSSLYSNQPQHF
TGTGCCAGTAGTTCAACAAGTTCTCTTTATAGCAATCAGCCCCAGCATTTT
>NA|TRBJ2-7|TRBV30|once
CAWSRGSGSYEQYF
TGTGCCTGGAGTAGGGGTAGTGGCTCCTACGAGCAGTACTTC
>NA|TRBJ2-3|TRBV9|many
CASSVARQVSTDTQYF
TGTGCCAGCAGCGTAGCGCGACAGGTTAGCACAGATACGCAGTATTTT
>NA|TRBJ2-7|TRBV3-1/TRBV3-2|NA
CASSRKGALYEQYF
TGTGCCAGCAGCCGTAAAGGGGCGCTTTACGAGCAGTACTTC
>NA|TRBJ1-1|TRBV3-1/TRBV3-2|NA
CASSPLGQKTEAFF
TGTGCCAGCAGCCCCTTGGGCCAAAAGACTGAAGCTTTCTTT
>NA|TRBJ1-3|TRBV27|NA
CASSSGALGGNTIYF
TGTGCCAGCAGTTCAGGGGCCCTCGGTGGAAACACCATATATTTT
>NA|TRBJ2-6|TRBV19|once
CASSILTGANVLTF
TGTGCCAGTAGTATCTTAACTGGGGCCAACGTCCTGACTTTC
>TRBD1|TRBJ1-4|TRBV5-1|NA
CASSLGRPGTGAANEKLFF
TGCGCCAGCAGCTTGGGACGTCCCGGGACAGGGGCAGCTAATGAAAAACTGTTTTTT
>NA|TRBJ1-3|TRBV5-1|NA
CASSLQGSGSGNTIYF
TGCGCCAGCAGCTTACAGGGTTCGGGCTCTGGAAACACCATATATTTT
>NA|TRBJ2-6|TRBV2|NA
CASSVTLDSGANVLTF
TGTGCCAGCAGTGTGACTCTGGACTCTGGGGCCAACGTCCTGACTTTC
>NA|TRBJ1-6|TRBV7-2|once
CASSLGFSGNSPLHF
TGTGCCAGCAGCTTAGGGTTTTCGGGTAATTCACCCCTCCACTTT
>TRBD1|TRBJ1-4|TRBV6-6|NA
CASSHNRGLLINEKLFF
TGTGCCAGCAGTCACAACAGGGGGCTTTTAATTAATGAAAAACTGTTTTTT
>NA|TRBJ1-1|TRBV11-2|NA
CASSLVGFRVNTEAFF
TGTGCCAGCAGCTTAGTAGGGTTCAGGGTAAACACTGAAGCTTTCTTT
>NA|TRBJ2-7|TRBV11-2|few
CASSPGVYEQYF
TGTGCCAGCAGCCCGGGGGTTTACGAGCAGTACTTC
>TRBD1|TRBJ2-7|TRBV12-3/TRBV12-4|NA
CASSLQGYEQYF
TGTGCCAGCAGTCTACAGGGGTACGAGCAGTACTTC
>TRBD1|TRBJ1-6|TRBV6-2/TRBV6-3|NA
CASSSRTGGWNSPLHF
TGTGCCAGCAGTTCACGGACAGGGGGATGGAATTCACCCCTCCACTTT
>TRBD1|TRBJ1-5|TRBV5-8|NA
CASRGQVSNQPQHF
TGTGCCAGCAGAGGACAGGTTAGCAATCAGCCCCAGCATTTT
>NA|TRBJ1-2|TRBV6-1|NA
CASSELPGSHYGYTF
TGTGCCAGCAGTGAACTACCGGGAAGCCACTATGGCTACACCTTC
>NA|TRBJ2-4|TRBV5-5|NA
CASSRGQAPNPLQYF
TGTGCCAGCAGCAGAGGACAAGCGCCAAACCCCCTTCAGTACTTC
>TRBD2|TRBJ2-1|TRBV7-3|NA
CASSSPSGTYNEQFF
TGTGCCAGCAGCTCCCCTAGCGGTACCTACAATGAGCAGTTCTTC
>NA|TRBJ2-7|TRBV18|NA
CASSPQGAGYEQYF
TGTGCCAGCTCACCACAGGGAGCCGGTTACGAGCAGTACTTC
>TRBD1|TRBJ1-2|TRBV30|NA
CAQNDREYYGYTF
TGTGCCCAAAACGACAGGGAATACTATGGCTACACCTTC